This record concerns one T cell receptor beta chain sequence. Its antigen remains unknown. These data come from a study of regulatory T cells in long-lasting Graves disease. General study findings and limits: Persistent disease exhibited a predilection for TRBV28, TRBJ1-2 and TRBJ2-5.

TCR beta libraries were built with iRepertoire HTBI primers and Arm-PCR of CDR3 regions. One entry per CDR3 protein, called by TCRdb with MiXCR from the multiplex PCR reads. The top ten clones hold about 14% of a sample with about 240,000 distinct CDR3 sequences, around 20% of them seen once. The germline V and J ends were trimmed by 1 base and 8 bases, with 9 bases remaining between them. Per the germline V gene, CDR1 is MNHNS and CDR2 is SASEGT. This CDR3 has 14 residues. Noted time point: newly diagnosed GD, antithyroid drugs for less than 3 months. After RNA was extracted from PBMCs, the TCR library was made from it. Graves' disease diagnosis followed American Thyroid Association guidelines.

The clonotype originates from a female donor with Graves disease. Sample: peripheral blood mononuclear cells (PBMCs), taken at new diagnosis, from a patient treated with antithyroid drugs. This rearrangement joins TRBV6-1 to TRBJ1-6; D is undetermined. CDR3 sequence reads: CASSEVSGYSPLHF. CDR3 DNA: TGTGCCAGCAGTGAAGTTTCGGGGTATTCACCCCTCCACTTT.